Shown below are 25 T cell receptor beta chains from a single sample sequenced in a study of cytotoxic CD8 clonotypes in ibrutinib-treated CLL. This table comes from immunoSEQ multiplex PCR, and its TCRdb copy is limited to in-frame clones, with some not included. The sample includes 40,000 or so clones, 50% to 80% of them seen just once. The sample in question was PBMCs, obtained after 24 months of ibrutinib treatment. The receptors were gathered from a human donor with chronic lymphocytic leukemia.

This clone has ten or more counts. V gene TRBV28 combines with J gene TRBJ1-2, with TRBD1 identical over 7 bases. There are 13 residues in the CDR3. The germline V gene encodes CDR1 MDHEN and CDR2 SYDVKM. J lost 3 bases, V lost 6 bases, and 4 bases had no gene match. CDR3: CASRTGVDYGYTF. The CDR3 bases are TGTGCCAGCAGAACAGGGGTGGACTATGGCTACACCTTC.

The rearrangement joins TRBV25-1 to TRBJ2-2; D could derive from TRBD1 or TRBD2 (5 bases each). This CDR3 is 15 amino acids long. Germline V gene sequence: CDR1 MGHDK, CDR2 SYGVNS. V dropped 4 bases and J dropped 6 bases, with 15 bases sitting between them. Here the CDR3 DNA reads TGTGCCAGCAGTGCCCGTGCACGGGGCGCCGGGGAGCTGTTTTTT. The encoded protein is CASSARARGAGELFF.

This clone appeared a few times. The chain links TRBV30 to TRBJ1-5; no clear D. The CDR3 is 13 residues long. The germline gives CDR1 GTSNPN, CDR2 SVGIG (reference sequence). Trimming took 3 bases from V and 7 from J, leaving 13 bases between them. CDR3 nucleotide sequence: TGTGCCTGGAGCCACCCCCCCCGGCAGCCCCAGCATTTT. Its protein is CAWSHPPRQPQHF. Combining the CDR3 with reference TRBV30 and TRBJ1-5 gives the whole variable domain SQTIHQWPATLVQPVGSPLSLECTVEGTSNPNLYWYRQAAGRGLQLLFYSVGIGQISSEVPQNLSASRPQDRQFILSSKKLLLSDSGFYLCAWSHPPRQPQHFGDGTRLSIL.

The genes are TRBV29-1 and TRBJ2-1; 7 bases line up with TRBD2. The CDR3 covers 15 residues. The ends lost 4 bases at V and 5 bases at J; junction bases unmatched: 11. Germline CDR1 reads SQVTM; CDR2 reads ANQGSEA. The CDR3: CSVARGGGSDNEQFF. The CDR3 nucleotides are TGCAGCGTTGCCCGTGGGGGGGGGAGCGACAATGAGCAGTTCTTC.

The chain links TRBV7-6 to TRBJ2-2, with 8 bases aligning to TRBD1. This CDR3 spans 15 amino acids. Per germline, CDR1 SGHVS and CDR2 FNYEAQ. The J segment lost 0 bases and the V segment lost 4 bases, leaving 1 base of the junction unmatched. The CDR3 loop is CASSSTGANTGELFF. The CDR3 DNA reads TGTGCCAGCAGCTCGACAGGGGCGAACACCGGGGAGCTGTTTTTT.

In DNA form, the CDR3 reads TGTGCCAGCAGCCTTAGACTAGCCGAAGATACGCAGTATTTT. Its translation is CASSLRLAEDTQYF. The V gene is TRBV13, the J gene TRBJ2-3; 7 nucleotides match TRBD2. The V gene end was trimmed by 5 bases and the J gene end by 5 bases; junction bases not matched to a gene: 7. CDR1 is PRHDT, CDR2 FYEKMQ, per germline (reference sequence). The CDR3 sequence is 14 residues long.

This clone occurred many times. This sequence joins TRBV5-8 and TRBJ2-7; TRBD1 matches at 9 bases. Germline loops: CDR1 SGHTS, CDR2 YDEGEE. This CDR3 has 15 residues. Trimming cost V 4 bases and J 1 base; bases outside gene matches: 6. Written as DNA, the CDR3 is TGTGCCAGCAGCAAAACCGGGACAGGGTCCTACGAGCAGTACTTC. Translation: CASSKTGTGSYEQYF.

This clone was seen more than once but under ten times. The genes are TRBV6-1 and TRBJ1-6; 8 bases are shared with TRBD1. The CDR3 consists of 15 residues. J was trimmed by 10 bases and V by 6 bases; bases with no gene match: 11. CDR1 MNHNS and CDR2 SASEGT come from the germline V gene. The CDR3 loop is CASRRGQDPGSPLHF. The CDR3 DNA is TGTGCCAGCAGGAGGGGACAGGACCCAGGGTCACCCCTCCACTTT.

This clone was observed once. This rearrangement joins TRBV30 to TRBJ2-1; D gene uncertain. The CDR3 totals 11 residues. Per germline, CDR1 GTSNPN and CDR2 SVGIG (reference sequence). V was pared by 3 bases and J by 7 bases, with 7 bases between. The CDR3 loop reads CAWSPLNEQFF. The CDR3 nucleotides are TGTGCCTGGAGCCCTCTAAATGAGCAGTTCTTC.

The V call is TRBV7-2, the J call TRBJ2-5, with D possibly TRBD2 on 7 matching bases. V lost 3 bases and J 5 bases, leaving 16 bases between the germline ends. Germline assignment: CDR1 SGHTA and CDR2 FQGNSA. The CDR3 runs to 15 residues. The CDR3 is CASSFGGGGVETQYF. In nucleotides, the CDR3 is TGTGCCAGCAGCTTTGGGGGGGGCGGCGTGGAGACCCAGTACTTC.

The gene calls are TRBV27 and TRBJ2-3; 8 bases are a match to TRBD1. The V and J ends lost 6 bases and 2 bases, in that order; junction bases with no gene match: 4. From germline, CDR1 is MNHEY and CDR2 SMNVEV (reference sequence). The CDR3 sequence is 14 residues long. This chain's CDR3 is CASSWTGYTDTQYF. CDR3 bases: TGTGCCAGCAGCTGGACAGGGTACACAGATACGCAGTATTTT.

The chain combines TRBV18 with TRBJ2-1, with no clear D. Germline values: CDR1 KGHSH, CDR2 LQKENI. CDR3 length equals 15 residues. Deletions cut 2 bases from V and 3 bases from J, with 11 bases between. Written as DNA, the CDR3 is TGTGCCAGCTCACCAGAAACAGATCTCTACAATGAGCAGTTCTTC. The encoded protein is CASSPETDLYNEQFF.

The chain combines TRBV7-9 with TRBJ2-7, with D perhaps being TRBD1 or TRBD2 (5 bases each). There are 12 residues in the CDR3. CDR1 is SEHNR, CDR2 FQNEAQ, per germline (reference sequence). V shed 3 bases and J shed 5 bases, with 8 bases lying between them. DNA for the CDR3: TGTGCCAGCAGCTTGGGGGTCGACGAGCAGTACTTC. This gives the protein CASSLGVDEQYF.

By frequency in the sample, this clone is large. V usage is TRBV5-1 and J usage is TRBJ1-1; D may be TRBD1 (6 bases). This CDR3 comprises 16 residues. Germline CDR1 SGHRS, CDR2 YFSETQ. V gave up 2 bases and J gave up 13 bases, with 27 bases separating them. CDR3 sequence (DNA): TGCGCCAGCAGCTTACCAACCCGATACAAAGGGACATTTTGTTTCTTT. Protein sequence: CASSLPTRYKGTFCFF.

This chain uses TRBV9 with TRBJ1-2, with D tentatively TRBD1 (6 bases). The CDR3 consists of 12 residues. Trimming took off 4 bases at V and 3 bases at J, with 7 bases between the two ends. The germline gives CDR1 SGDLS, CDR2 YYNGEE. The CDR3 is CASSRQDYGYTF. Here the CDR3 DNA reads TGTGCCAGCAGCAGACAGGACTATGGCTACACCTTC.

The rearrangement uses TRBV7-9 and TRBJ1-4, with D possibly matching TRBD1 (5 bases). Germline CDR1 and CDR2: SEHNR and FQNEAQ (reference sequence). The CDR3 has 15 amino acids. V lost 3 bases and J lost 1, with 9 bases in between. CDR3 sequence reads: CASSFQGVTNEKLFF. CDR3 coding DNA: TGTGCCAGCAGCTTTCAGGGTGTAACTAATGAAAAACTGTTTTTT. The full variable domain, its missing parts supplied by reference TRBV7-9 and TRBJ1-4, is DTGVSQNPRHKITKRGQNVTFRCDPISEHNRLYWYRQTLGQGPEFLTYFQNEAQLEKSRLLSDRFSAERPKGSFSTLEIQRTEQGDSAMYLCASSFQGVTNEKLFFGSGTQLSVL.

This chain connects TRBV5-4 to TRBJ2-7; 7 bases agree with TRBD1. Looked up from germline, CDR1 is SGHNT and CDR2 is YYREEE (reference sequence). With V trimmed by 2 bases and J by 1 base, 3 bases remained unmatched. The length of the CDR3 is 14 residues. The DNA of the CDR3 is TGTGCCAGCAGCTTACAGGGGTTATCCTACGAGCAGTACTTC. It codes for CASSLQGLSYEQYF.

The J gene is TRBJ1-1, the V gene TRBV10-3; D is undetermined. V lost 8 bases and J 0 bases, leaving 10 bases between the germline ends. The CDR3 has 13 amino acids. Germline CDR1 and CDR2: ENHRY and SYGVKD. CDR3: CAIATHLNTEAFF. The CDR3 region has the DNA TGTGCCATCGCCACCCATTTGAACACTGAAGCTTTCTTT.

The rearrangement uses TRBV7-8 and TRBJ1-2, with D perhaps TRBD1 (5 bases). The V end was cut by 5 bases, the J end by 8 bases, with 21 bases between. The CDR3 extends over 15 amino acids. CDR1 is SGHVS and CDR2 is FQNEAQ in the germline V gene. The CDR3 loop is CASSPADKSVEGYTF. CDR3 bases: TGTGCCAGCAGCCCCGCGGACAAGTCGGTCGAAGGCTACACCTTC.

V and J are TRBV10-3 and TRBJ2-1; 11 bases agree with TRBD2. CDR1 and CDR2 from the germline V gene are ENHRY and SYGVKD. Germline trimming cut 6 bases from V and 9 bases from J; bases unmatched to any gene: 13. The CDR3 is 16 amino acids. The CDR3: CAIRGTSGPATGEQFF. DNA for the CDR3: TGTGCCATCAGGGGGACTAGCGGACCCGCGACAGGTGAGCAGTTCTTC.

A note on this clone: A much larger clone lies one base from this, so it may be a read error. This rearrangement joins TRBV5-1 to TRBJ1-1; D gene uncertain. The germline CDR1 and CDR2 sequences are SGHRS and YFSETQ. This CDR3 region has 13 residues. The ends were cut back, 0 bases at V and 1 base at J, with 4 bases in the middle. CDR3 DNA sequence: TGCGCCAGCAGCTTGGGGAAGAACACTGAAGCTTTCTTT. The encoded protein is CASSLGKNTEAFF.

The chain carries TRBV28 and TRBJ2-7, with D maybe TRBD2 (5 bases). The germline CDR1 and CDR2 sequences are MDHEN and SYDVKM. The germline V and J ends were trimmed by 5 bases and 1 base, with 21 bases remaining between them. The CDR3 runs to 17 residues. The CDR3 DNA is TGTGCCAGCAGTCCGCCGTTGAGGGCGAGAGATTCCTACGAGCAGTACTTC. This sequence encodes CASSPPLRARDSYEQYF.

This clone was observed at least ten times. The CDR3 bases are TGTGCCAGTTATTCTGGAAACACCATATATTTT. Translating it yields CASYSGNTIYF. This chain links TRBV19 with TRBJ1-3; D is uncertain. With 8 bases removed from V and 1 base from J, the gap between germline ends came to 3 bases. CDR1 is LNHDA and CDR2 is SQIVND in the germline V gene (reference sequence). The CDR3 runs 11 residues.

The rearrangement uses TRBV15 and TRBJ2-1, with 9 bases identical to TRBD2. CDR1 and CDR2 from the germline V gene are LNHNV and YYDKDF (reference sequence). The CDR3 spans 18 residues. V shed 6 bases and J 2 bases; nucleotides not matched to a gene: 14. The CDR3 nucleotides are TGTGCCACCAGTATGGAGGGGGTGCGGGAGGGGCCCTACAATGAGCAGTTCTTC. This translates into CATSMEGVREGPYNEQFF. Drawing the rest from reference TRBV15 and TRBJ2-1, the complete variable domain is DAMVIQNPRYQVTQFGKPVTLSCSQTLNHNVMYWYQQKSSQAPKLLFHYYDKDFNNEADTPDNFQSRRPNTSFCFLDIRSPGLGDTAMYLCATSMEGVREGPYNEQFFGPGTRLTVL.

This CDR3 is CACRVGGRQYF. CDR3 bases: TGTGCCTGCCGTGTGGGGGGGCGGCAGTACTTC. V and J are TRBV30 and TRBJ2-7, with D possibly TRBD2 on 7 matching bases. The CDR3 sequence is 11 residues long. Trimming took 6 bases from V and 9 from J, leaving 15 bases between them. Germline V gene data show CDR1 as GTSNPN and CDR2 as SVGIG (reference sequence).